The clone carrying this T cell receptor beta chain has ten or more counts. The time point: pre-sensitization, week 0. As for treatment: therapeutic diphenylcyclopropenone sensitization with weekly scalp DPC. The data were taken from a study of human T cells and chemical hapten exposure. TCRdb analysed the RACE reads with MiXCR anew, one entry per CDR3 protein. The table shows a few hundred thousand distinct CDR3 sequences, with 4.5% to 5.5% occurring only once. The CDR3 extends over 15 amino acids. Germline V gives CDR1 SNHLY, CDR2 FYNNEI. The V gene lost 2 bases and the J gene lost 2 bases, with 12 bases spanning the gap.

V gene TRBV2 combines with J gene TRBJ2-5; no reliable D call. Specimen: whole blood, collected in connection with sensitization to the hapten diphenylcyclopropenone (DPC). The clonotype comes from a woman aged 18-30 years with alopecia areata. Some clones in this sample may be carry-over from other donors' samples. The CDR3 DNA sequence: TGTGCCAGCAGTGAACTCTCTCCGGCGCAAGAGACCCAGTACTTC. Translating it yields CASSELSPAQETQYF.